Following are 13 T cell receptor beta chains from one sample sequenced in a study of beta chain features in type 1 diabetes. Expressed TCRB transcripts were sequenced because the entire RNA isolate underwent reverse transcription. Repertoires were generated with immunoSEQ multiplex PCR, while TCRdb's copy carries only in-frame clones and drops some. The sample consists of roughly 290,000 clones, about 8% of them appearing once. Sequencing was performed on central memory CD4+ T cells from blood. These TCRs come from a woman younger than 30 in good health.

The chain couples TRBV4-1 to TRBJ2-5; the match to TRBD1 covers 7 bases. V was clipped by 3 bases and J by 7 bases; unmatched bases: 14. From germline, CDR1 is MGHRA and CDR2 YSYEKL. This CDR3 spans 16 amino acids. The DNA of the CDR3 is TGCGCCAGCAGCCACCCAACCGGGACAGCAAAAGGGACCCAGTACTTC. It yields the protein CASSHPTGTAKGTQYF.

A few counts support this clone. The chain joins TRBV21-1 to TRBJ2-7; the listed D gene, TRBD2, was not tested against the DNA. TRBV21-1 is deemed a pseudogene. The CDR3 length is 12 residues. The DNA of the CDR3 is TGTGCCAGCCGGACTAGCCTTTACGAGCAGTACGTC. It yields the protein CASRTSLYEQYV.

The table lists this clone with many counts. An end of the junction differs from the germline gene, which may be a read error. V is TRBV4-3 and J is TRBJ1-4; 9 bases map to TRBD1. The CDR3 consists of 13 residues. CDR1 and CDR2 (germline): LGHNA, YSLEER. CDR3 bases: TGCGCCAGCAGCCAAAGATTCCGGGACAGGGTGATTTTT. Translated, it gives CASSQRFRDRVIF.

CDR3 protein: CASRPTGTASYEQYF. In nucleotides, the CDR3 is TGTGCCAGCAGGCCGACCGGGACAGCCTCCTACGAGCAGTACTTC. V usage is TRBV6-6 and J usage is TRBJ2-7, with 7 bases that match TRBD1. Trimming at V came to 6 bases and at J to 0 bases, leaving 8 bases not matched to a gene. CDR1 and CDR2 (germline): MNHNY, SVGAGI (reference sequence). The CDR3 extends over 15 amino acids.

This chain uses TRBV11-3 with TRBJ2-7; a possible D gene is TRBD1 (6 bases). The CDR3 is 14 amino acids. The germline V gene has CDR1 SGHNT and CDR2 YENEEA. V was shortened by 5 bases and J by 5 bases, with 16 bases between the two germline ends. This CDR3 is CASSKRGLEDEQYF. The CDR3 coding sequence is TGTGCCAGCAGCAAGAGGGGGTTGGAGGACGAGCAGTACTTC. Full variable domain (rest looked up from reference TRBV11-3 and TRBJ2-7): EAGVVQSPRYKIIEKKQPVAFWCNPISGHNTLYWYLQNLGQGPELLIRYENEEAVDDSQLPKDRFSAERLKGVDSTLKIQPAELGDSAVYLCASSKRGLEDEQYFGPGTRLTVT.

Of note for this clone: The sample has other DNA sequences that encode this CDR3 too. The chain is built from TRBV9 and TRBJ1-2; D call uncertain. The ends were cut back, 3 bases at V and 4 bases at J, with 7 bases in the middle. Germline CDR1 reads SGDLS; CDR2 reads YYNGEE. This CDR3 comprises 12 residues. DNA for the CDR3: TGTGCCAGCAGCGAGGGTCCCTATGGCTACACCTTC. Residues: CASSEGPYGYTF. Using reference TRBV9 and TRBJ1-2 for the parts outside the CDR3, the full variable domain is DSGVTQTPKHLITATGQRVTLRCSPRSGDLSVYWYQQSLDQGLQFLIQYYNGEERAKGNILERFSAQQFPDLHSELNLSSLELGDSALYFCASSEGPYGYTFGSGTRLTVV.

This chain joins TRBV18 and TRBJ2-7; 8 positions match TRBD1. Germline V gene data show CDR1 as KGHSH and CDR2 as LQKENI. The CDR3 covers 15 residues. V dropped 4 bases and J dropped 2; count of bases not matched to a gene: 7. The CDR3 loop reads CASSLDRGTTYEQYF. The CDR3 nucleotides are TGTGCCAGCTCACTCGACAGGGGCACCACCTACGAGCAGTACTTC.

This chain links TRBV7-9 with TRBJ1-1; TRBD1 matches 8 bases. Trimming at V came to 5 bases and at J to 4 bases, leaving 15 bases not matched to a gene. Germline CDR1 reads SEHNR; CDR2 reads FQNEAQ (reference sequence). This CDR3 spans 17 amino acids. CDR3 residues: CASSRKAGTGVGTEAFF. Written as DNA, the CDR3 is TGTGCCAGCAGCAGGAAGGCCGGGACAGGCGTCGGCACTGAAGCTTTCTTT. Full variable domain (rest looked up from reference TRBV7-9 and TRBJ1-1): DTGVSQNPRHKITKRGQNVTFRCDPISEHNRLYWYRQTLGQGPEFLTYFQNEAQLEKSRLLSDRFSAERPKGSFSTLEIQRTEQGDSAMYLCASSRKAGTGVGTEAFFGQGTRLTVV.

The chain joins TRBV6-6 to TRBJ1-1; no clear D. Looked up from germline, CDR1 is MNHNY and CDR2 is SVGAGI (reference sequence). Trimming left V 5 bases short and J 6 bases short, with 22 bases between. The CDR3 runs to 16 residues. CDR3 sequence reads: CASSTAEASGIPEAFF. The CDR3 DNA reads as TGTGCCAGCAGTACGGCCGAGGCCTCGGGGATCCCTGAAGCTTTCTTT.

This clone has a handful of counts. The chain employs TRBV6-6 and TRBJ2-5, with TRBD2 as a possible D gene (5 bases). CDR3 length equals 13 residues. Germline CDR1 and CDR2: MNHNY and SVGAGI (reference sequence). Trimming stripped 7 bases from V and 3 bases from J, with 12 bases between. This chain's CDR3 is CASTMTGKETQYF. As DNA, the CDR3 is TGTGCCAGCACCATGACGGGGAAAGAGACCCAGTACTTC.

V is TRBV30 and J is TRBJ1-5; no clear D gene. The CDR3 extends over 14 amino acids. V lost 2 bases, J lost 6 bases, and 14 bases lay in between. The germline V gene encodes CDR1 GTSNPN and CDR2 SVGIG (reference sequence). In DNA, the CDR3 is TGTGCCTGGAGTTTGGAGGGTCGCGGTCAGCCCCAGCATTTT. Translating gives CAWSLEGRGQPQHF.

This clone was seen a handful of times. The chain carries TRBV9 and TRBJ2-1; TRBD2 agrees at 9 bases. The CDR3 runs 17 residues. Germline values: CDR1 SGDLS, CDR2 YYNGEE. V lost 0 bases, J lost 4 bases, and 8 bases stayed unmatched. CDR3 region: CASSVGPSGERYNEQFF. Here the CDR3 DNA reads TGTGCCAGCAGCGTAGGGCCTAGCGGGGAACGTTACAATGAGCAGTTCTTC.

There are many counts of this clone. This chain joins TRBV7-2 and TRBJ2-3; D gene unclear. Germline V gene lookup returns CDR1 SGHTA and CDR2 FQGNSA. This CDR3 is built from 11 residues. The V end was cut by 5 bases, the J end by 4 bases, with 4 bases between. The CDR3: CASSPADTQYF. The CDR3 DNA is TGTGCCAGCAGCCCGGCAGATACGCAGTATTTT.